One and the same sample provided the 10 T cell receptor beta chains below, sequenced in a study of blood T cell repertoires in COVID-19. TCRdb's copy holds only in-frame clones and misses some; the assay was immunoSEQ multiplex PCR. Of 45,000 or so clones listed, under 90% are singletons. The sample comprised peripheral blood. Source of these receptors: a woman in her seventies with acute or convalescent COVID-19.

The chain carries TRBV5-5 and TRBJ2-1, with 8 bases identical to TRBD1. The germline V gene encodes CDR1 SGHKS and CDR2 YYEKEE (reference sequence). The CDR3 has 15 residues. Trimming cost V 3 bases and J 8 bases; bases outside gene matches: 10. The CDR3 sequence: CASSSQGASLDEQFF. CDR3 DNA: TGTGCCAGCAGCTCGCAGGGGGCTAGCCTCGATGAGCAGTTCTTC.

This sequence joins TRBV4-2 and TRBJ2-3; D is ambiguous. The CDR3 consists of 17 residues. Germline V gene sequence: CDR1 LGHNA, CDR2 YNFKEQ. V lost 0 bases and J 5 bases, leaving 18 bases between the germline ends. The CDR3 bases are TGTGCCAGCAGCCAAGATCAGGTGCCAGGCCTTCGAGATACGCAGTATTTT. Its translation is CASSQDQVPGLRDTQYF.

The chain employs TRBV5-1 and TRBJ1-2; TRBD1 matches 9 bases. J gave up 3 bases and V 7 bases, and 10 bases lay outside the gene matches. The CDR3 is 15 amino acids. The germline V gene encodes CDR1 SGHRS and CDR2 YFSETQ. CDR3 sequence (DNA): TGCGCCAGCCGGGACAGGGATCGAGCATACTATGGCTACACCTTC. Protein: CASRDRDRAYYGYTF. The full variable domain, completed using reference TRBV5-1 and TRBJ1-2, is KAGVTQTPRYLIKTRGQQVTLSCSPISGHRSVSWYQQTPGQGLQFLFEYFSETQRNKGNFPGRFSGRQFSNSRSEMNVSTLELGDSALYLCASRDRDRAYYGYTFGSGTRLTVV.

The rearrangement joins TRBV29-1 to TRBJ2-1, with D tentatively TRBD2 (6 bases). The CDR3 sequence is 14 residues long. V was pared by 5 bases and J by 7 bases, with 18 bases between. The germline V gene encodes CDR1 SQVTM and CDR2 ANQGSEA. The chain's CDR3 is CSVRAGRGYNEQFF. DNA for the CDR3: TGCAGCGTTCGGGCCGGGAGAGGTTATAATGAGCAGTTCTTC.

The chain carries TRBV9 and TRBJ2-7; 9 bases match TRBD2. The CDR3 length is 16 residues. Germline values: CDR1 SGDLS, CDR2 YYNGEE. With V trimmed by 2 bases and J by 6 bases, 12 bases remained unmatched. The CDR3 reads CASSVREALAGAEQYF. For the CDR3, the DNA is TGTGCCAGCAGCGTGCGGGAGGCCTTAGCGGGAGCCGAGCAGTACTTC.

Only a few counts were recorded for this clone. CDR3 in DNA: TGTGCCAGCAGTAACGTTGGCCGGGGCATTCAGTACTTC. Translating gives CASSNVGRGIQYF. This chain connects TRBV6-2 or TRBV6-3 to TRBJ2-4, with D maybe TRBD2 (5 bases). The CDR3 runs to 13 residues. With 5 bases removed from V and 9 bases from J, the gap between germline ends came to 14 bases. The germline CDR1 and CDR2 sequences are MNHEY and SVGEGT.

The chain employs TRBV3-1 (or the pseudogene TRBV3-2) and TRBJ2-5, with TRBD2 identical over 13 bases. Per germline, CDR1 LGHDT and CDR2 YNNKEL (reference sequence). J lost 2 bases, V lost 0 bases, and 6 bases had no gene match. CDR3 size: 18 residues. The chain's CDR3 is CASSQEWGLAGKQETQYF. The CDR3 nucleotides are TGTGCCAGCAGCCAAGAGTGGGGACTAGCGGGAAAGCAAGAGACCCAGTACTTC.

V is TRBV4-1 and J is TRBJ2-7, with TRBD1 matching 7 bases. The CDR3 is made up of 16 amino acids. V gave up 1 base and J gave up 0 bases; unmatched junction bases: 6. Germline V gene sequence: CDR1 MGHRA, CDR2 YSYEKL. CDR3 protein: CASSQVGDSFSYEQYF. DNA of the CDR3: TGCGCCAGCAGCCAAGTCGGGGACAGTTTCTCCTACGAGCAGTACTTC.

The chain recombines TRBV5-1 with TRBJ2-5; 14 nucleotides match TRBD2. J lost 5 bases, V lost 0 bases, and 12 bases had no gene match. Germline lookup yields CDR1 SGHRS and CDR2 YFSETQ. The CDR3 has 19 amino acids. The CDR3 nucleotides are TGCGCCAGCAGCTTGGGAGGGACTGGGACTAGCGGGAGAGCTGAGACCCAGTACTTC. Its translation: CASSLGGTGTSGRAETQYF.

V usage is TRBV7-2 and J usage is TRBJ1-1; a possible D gene is TRBD1 (5 bases). CDR1 and CDR2 from the germline V gene are SGHTA and FQGNSA. The V end lost 5 bases, the J end lost 0 bases, and 13 bases lay between the germline ends. The CDR3 consists of 15 residues. The CDR3 nucleotides are TGTGCCAGCAGCCCCCTCAGGGTGATGAACACTGAAGCTTTCTTT. Encoded protein: CASSPLRVMNTEAFF.